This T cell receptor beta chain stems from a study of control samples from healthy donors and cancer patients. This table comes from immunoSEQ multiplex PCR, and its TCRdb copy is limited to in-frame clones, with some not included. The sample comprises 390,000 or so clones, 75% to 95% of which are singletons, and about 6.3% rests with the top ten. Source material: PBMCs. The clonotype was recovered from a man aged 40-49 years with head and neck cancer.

CDR3: CASSLGLDSYDEQYF. As DNA, the CDR3 is TGTGCCAGCAGCTTGGGGCTGGACTCCTACGACGAGCAGTACTTC. The chain recombines TRBV5-5 with TRBJ2-7; D possibly corresponds to TRBD2 (5 bases). This CDR3 comprises 15 residues. V was clipped by 0 bases and J by 5 bases, with 15 bases between them. CDR1 and CDR2 from the germline V gene are SGHKS and YYEKEE (reference sequence).